This T cell receptor (beta chain) was retrieved from a study of radiotherapy plus CTLA-4 blockade in lung cancer (dated by TCRdb to 2016 to 2018). Notes on the research overall: Among the enrolled patients, around 17% had an objective response, and approximately 33% reached disease control. Broad study findings and their caveats: After treatment with radiotherapy and ipilimumab, TCR clones that originated in tumors expanded in peripheral blood. The strongest predictors of response, as reported, were early dynamic changes in blood T cell clones along with a rise in serum interferon-beta after radiation.

Focal radiation therapy combined with CTLA-4 blockade (ipilimumab) was tested in patients with chemo-refractory metastatic non-small-cell lung cancer. The protocol used for the library was the immunoSEQ multiplex PCR assay. TCRdb provides this immuneACCESS table in a form limited to in-frame rearrangements. Some clones are lacking; in checked studies, under half of them reflect an unresolved V gene, and why the rest are absent is not known. Here the sample has about 68,000 clones; 79% occur a single time. The ten largest make up roughly a tenth of the sample. On this clone: Its specific antigen is unknown. Base qualities were left out, and no much larger clone turns up one base away.

The junction carries 8 bases between V and J, which are trimmed by 5 bases and 1 base respectively. Reading the germline V gene gives CDR1 SGHVS and CDR2 FQNEAQ. Its CDR3 holds 13 amino acids, cysteine through phenylalanine. Only CDR3 DNA remains: 39 bases, in frame from the first base. The material was peripheral blood, obtained from a patient treated with radiotherapy plus ipilimumab. The source of this sequence is a human donor with non-small cell lung cancer who had a complete response to radiotherapy plus ipilimumab. The sequence is built from TRBV7-8 and TRBJ2-5, with TRBD1 tentatively as D gene (5 bases match). The DNA sequence follows: TGTGCCAGCAGCCCAGGGTCCCAAGAGACCCAGTACTTC. The translation is CASSPGSQETQYF.